A single sample is the source of the 7 T cell receptor beta chains below, sequenced in a study of blood T cells in healthy people across ages. The use of a sample-barcoded 5' primer and a J-beta primer mix characterized a second PCR of about 7 to 12 cycles. TCRdb ran MiXCR on the 5' RACE reads and lists one entry per CDR3 protein. This sample has around 1,100,000 distinct CDR3 sequences, with roughly two fifths found just once. The source material was blood. The receptors originated from a young man in good health.

This clonotype has more than one count but fewer than ten. The rearrangement joins TRBV7-2 to TRBJ1-1; the D gene is possibly TRBD1 (6 bases). With 3 bases removed from V and 7 bases from J, the gap between germline ends came to 15 bases. Germline CDR1 reads SGHTA; CDR2 reads FQGNSA. This CDR3 region has 14 residues. The CDR3 DNA is TGTGCCAGCAGCTTCAATCCAGGGGAAGGTGAAGCTTTCTTT. Its translation: CASSFNPGEGEAFF.

The chain joins TRBV5-1 to TRBJ2-5; tentatively, D is TRBD2 (6 bases). The last part of the DNA fits TRBJ2-1 better; the J call may be wrong. Germline CDR1 reads SGHRS; CDR2 reads YFSETQ. The CDR3 loop spans 14 amino acids. Here the CDR3 reads CASSGGTLQETQFF. CDR3 nucleotides: TGCGCCAGCAGCGGGGGGACCTTACAAGAGACCCAGTTCTTC.

The chain recombines TRBV5-5 with TRBJ2-3; the D is unclear. V lost 4 bases, J lost 9 bases, and 15 bases lay in between. Germline-derived CDR1 and CDR2 are SGHKS and YYEKEE (reference sequence). CDR3 length: 13 amino acids. CDR3 DNA sequence: TGTGCCAGCAGCCCGGATTTTGAGGACACGCAGTATTTT. Protein product: CASSPDFEDTQYF. Together with reference TRBV5-5 and TRBJ2-3, the CDR3 gives the full variable domain: DAGVTQSPTHLIKTRGQQVTLRCSPISGHKSVSWYQQVLGQGPQFIFQYYEKEERGRGNFPDRFSARQFPNYSSELNVNALLLGDSALYLCASSPDFEDTQYFGPGTRLTVL.

The table lists this clonotype with a few counts. The V call is TRBV5-1, the J call TRBJ1-2; tentative D call: TRBD1 (5 bases). The V end was cut by 0 bases, the J end by 0 bases, with 12 bases between. The germline V gene encodes CDR1 SGHRS and CDR2 YFSETQ. The CDR3 has 16 residues. The CDR3 spells CASSLGTGRANYGYTF. The DNA for the CDR3 is TGCGCCAGCAGCTTGGGGACGGGACGCGCTAACTATGGCTACACCTTC.

The rearrangement joins TRBV6-2 or TRBV6-3 to TRBJ2-1; 7 positions agree with TRBD2. Germline V gene data show CDR1 as MNHEY and CDR2 as SVGEGT. The V segment lost 0 bases and the J segment 5 bases; nucleotides outside the gene matches: 7. The CDR3 spans 16 residues. The CDR3 DNA is TGTGCCAGCAGTTACTCGGCGCGGGGGATCGACAATGAGCAGTTCTTC. Its translation is CASSYSARGIDNEQFF.

CDR3 region: CSAARVEDTDTQYF. Here the CDR3 DNA reads TGCAGTGCTGCGAGGGTGGAGGACACAGATACGCAGTATTTT. The chain uses TRBV20-1 and TRBJ2-3; TRBD2 is a possible D gene (5 bases). The germline V and J ends were trimmed by 5 bases and 2 bases, with 14 bases remaining between them. CDR3 length equals 14 residues. Germline CDR1 is DFQATT and CDR2 is SNEGSKA (reference sequence).

The gene calls are TRBV19 and TRBJ2-3; tentatively, D is TRBD2 (5 bases). Germline V CDR1 and CDR2: LNHDA, SQIVND (reference sequence). Between the trimmed V and J ends, which lost 1 base and 4 bases, there was a span of 12 bases. The CDR3 sequence is 15 residues long. CDR3 residues: CASSIVGGLADTQYF. CDR3 nucleotides: TGTGCCAGTAGTATAGTTGGCGGGTTAGCAGATACGCAGTATTTT.